The 9 T cell receptor beta chains below come from one sample, sequenced in a study of T cell changes during pregnancy in multiple sclerosis. TCRdb keeps only in-frame clones here, not all; method: immunoSEQ multiplex PCR. This table holds tens of thousands of clones, more than 85% found once. Sequenced here: peripheral blood, sampled after pregnancy. The receptor set was obtained from a female donor in good health, enrolled as a control in a pregnancy study.

For the CDR3, the DNA is TGCGCCAGCAGCTTGGGTCAGATAAACACCGGGGAGCTGTTTTTT. It is translated as CASSLGQINTGELFF. The rearrangement uses TRBV5-1 and TRBJ2-2; D unresolved. Germline CDR1 is SGHRS and CDR2 is YFSETQ. Trimming cost V 0 bases and J 2 bases, with 8 bases left between them. This CDR3 has 15 amino acids.

The rearrangement joins TRBV6-1 to TRBJ1-2; D is ambiguous. CDR1 and CDR2 (germline): MNHNS, SASEGT. The ends were cut back, 1 base at V and 1 base at J, with 7 bases in the middle. The CDR3 extends over 14 amino acids. The CDR3 reads CASSEVASNYGYTF. The CDR3, as DNA: TGTGCCAGCAGTGAAGTGGCCAGTAACTATGGCTACACCTTC.

The J gene is TRBJ1-3, the V gene TRBV7-6; the D gene is possibly TRBD1 (6 bases). The length of the CDR3 is 16 residues. Trimming took 4 bases from V and 2 from J, leaving 15 bases between them. Germline values: CDR1 SGHVS, CDR2 FNYEAQ. The CDR3 here is CASSSNRVVTGNTIYF. The CDR3 nucleotides read TGTGCCAGCAGCTCGAACAGGGTAGTCACTGGAAACACCATATATTTT.

This chain connects TRBV2 to TRBJ1-2, with D possibly TRBD1 on 5 matching bases. With 2 bases removed from V and 4 bases from J, the gap between germline ends came to 11 bases. This CDR3 comprises 14 residues. Germline values: CDR1 SNHLY, CDR2 FYNNEI. Here the CDR3 reads CASSEQGEGYGYTF. DNA of the CDR3: TGTGCCAGCAGTGAACAAGGGGAGGGCTATGGCTACACCTTC. Full variable domain (outside the CDR3, taken from reference TRBV2 and TRBJ1-2): EPEVTQTPSHQVTQMGQEVILRCVPISNHLYFYWYRQILGQKVEFLVSFYNNEISEKSEIFDDQFSVERPDGSNFTLKIRSTKLEDSAMYFCASSEQGEGYGYTFGSGTRLTVV.

This clone appeared a few times. The chain combines TRBV29-1 with TRBJ1-1; D is perhaps TRBD1 (6 bases). Germline-derived CDR1 and CDR2 are SQVTM and ANQGSEA. Trimming removed 7 bases from V and 1 base from J, with 13 bases in between. This CDR3 has 13 amino acids. As DNA, the CDR3 is TGCAGCGGCGCAAGGGGGGGGAACACTGAAGCTTTCTTT. Translated, it gives CSGARGGNTEAFF.

The V gene is TRBV18, the J gene TRBJ2-4; 8 nucleotides agree with TRBD1. Germline CDR1 and CDR2: KGHSH and LQKENI. The CDR3 extends over 16 amino acids. With 3 bases clipped from V and 9 bases from J, the junction kept 13 bases outside the gene matches. CDR3 loop: CASSPYTDRGEGIQYF. The CDR3 nucleotides are TGTGCCAGCTCACCGTACACAGACAGGGGCGAAGGCATTCAGTACTTC.

V and J are TRBV7-9 and TRBJ1-3; D call uncertain. The germline V and J ends were trimmed by 1 base and 4 bases, with 11 bases remaining between them. This CDR3 is 15 amino acids long. The germline gives CDR1 SEHNR, CDR2 FQNEAQ (reference sequence). The CDR3 reads CASSLDSPRGNTIYF. Here the CDR3 DNA reads TGTGCCAGCAGCTTAGACAGTCCGCGAGGAAACACCATATATTTT.

This chain connects TRBV5-1 to TRBJ2-1; 8 positions agree with TRBD2. The V and J ends lost 4 bases and 9 bases, in that order; junction bases with no gene match: 15. The CDR3 length is 16 residues. The V gene's germline CDR1 is SGHRS and CDR2 YFSETQ. The DNA for the CDR3 is TGCGCCAGCAGCATATACAGCGGGAGTCTGGGTACTGAGCAGTTCTTC. It encodes CASSIYSGSLGTEQFF. Looking up the rest from reference TRBV5-1 and TRBJ2-1 gives the full variable domain: KAGVTQTPRYLIKTRGQQVTLSCSPISGHRSVSWYQQTPGQGLQFLFEYFSETQRNKGNFPGRFSGRQFSNSRSEMNVSTLELGDSALYLCASSIYSGSLGTEQFFGPGTRLTVL.

V is TRBV18 and J is TRBJ1-1; possibly TRBD1 for D (6 bases). V was shortened by 4 bases and J by 3 bases, with 9 bases between the two germline ends. This CDR3 contains 13 residues. The germline V gene encodes CDR1 KGHSH and CDR2 LQKENI. As DNA, the CDR3 is TGTGCCAGCTCACTGTACAGGGACACTGAAGCTTTCTTT. Encoded protein: CASSLYRDTEAFF.